These T cell receptor beta chains were read from a single sample in a study of cytomegalovirus exposure and HLA in healthy donors. Some clones are missing from TCRdb's copy, which holds only in-frame ones; the method was immunoSEQ multiplex PCR. In the table there are 150,000 to 200,000 clones, about three quarters of which are singletons. The sample was PBMCs. The receptor source for this set is a woman in her 50s in good health and CMV-seropositive. CDR3s include the opening cysteine and the closing phenylalanine or tryptophan. Each record gives: V gene, J gene, CDR3 protein.

>TRBV11-2|TRBJ2-7
CASSLGVRTGEQYF
>TRBV15|TRBJ2-1
CATSPGPLAGEDNEQFF
>TRBV11-2|TRBJ1-4
CASSLDRYNEKLFF
>TRBV4-1|TRBJ2-7
CASSRRLAGDYEQYF
>TRBV5-4|TRBJ2-7
CASSLGSGTGGVEQYF
>TRBV9|TRBJ1-3
CASSADRGRAGNTIYF
>TRBV6-1|TRBJ2-7
CASSERQGARDEQYF
>TRBV11-2|TRBJ1-2
CASSLLYTGVGGYTF
>TRBV5-4|TRBJ2-5
CASSSPQDRETQYF
>TRBV27|TRBJ2-7
CASRQGQVVGEQYF
>TRBV6-5|TRBJ2-2
CASGHLAGATGELFF
>TRBV28|TRBJ1-1
CASSLTGRNTEAFF
>TRBV18|TRBJ2-1
CASSPTSDEQFF
>TRBV5-1|TRBJ1-2
CASRFQLSRDYGYTF
>TRBV9|TRBJ2-1
CASSVGVSGGYNEQFF
>TRBV4-1|TRBJ2-7
CASSQRDSYEQYF
>TRBV28|TRBJ2-2
CASSDGNGSGELFF
>TRBV4-3|TRBJ1-6
CASSQFWPGQGRADYNSPLHF
>TRBV28|TRBJ2-3
CASSLSGTGGTDTQYF
>TRBV6-5|TRBJ1-2
CASSHGGGGYGYTF
>TRBV15|TRBJ1-5
CATSSGTGTNQPQHF
>TRBV9|TRBJ2-7
CASSVGGRTYEQYF
>TRBV7-9|TRBJ2-7
CASSLGLAGSYEQYF
>TRBV7-2|TRBJ2-7
CASSSWTGTGSEQYF